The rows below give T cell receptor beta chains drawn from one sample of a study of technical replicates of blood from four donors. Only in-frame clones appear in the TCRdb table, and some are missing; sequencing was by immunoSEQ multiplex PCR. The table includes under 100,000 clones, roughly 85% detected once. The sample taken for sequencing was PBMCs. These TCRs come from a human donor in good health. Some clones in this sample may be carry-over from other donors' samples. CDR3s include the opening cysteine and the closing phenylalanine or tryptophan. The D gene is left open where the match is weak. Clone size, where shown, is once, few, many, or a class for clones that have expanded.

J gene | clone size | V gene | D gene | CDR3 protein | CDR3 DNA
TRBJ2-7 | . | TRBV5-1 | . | CASSLIPGTYEQYF | TGCGCCAGCAGCTTGATTCCCGGGACCTACGAGCAGTACTTC
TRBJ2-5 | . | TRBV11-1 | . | CASSLGRGLQETQYF | TGTGCCAGCAGCTTAGGACGGGGACTCCAAGAGACCCAGTACTTC
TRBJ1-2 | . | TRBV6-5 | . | CASGPVYGYTF | TGTGCCAGCGGGCCCGTCTATGGCTACACCTTC
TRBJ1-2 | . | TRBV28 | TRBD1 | CASSLPDRGGRGNYGYTF | TGTGCCAGCAGTTTACCGGACAGGGGGGGCCGGGGAAACTATGGCTACACCTTC
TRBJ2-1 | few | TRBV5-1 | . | CASSSSGGYNEQFF | TGCGCCAGCAGCTCGTCGGGCGGGTACAATGAGCAGTTCTTC
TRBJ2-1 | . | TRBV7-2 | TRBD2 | CASSTLAVSSYNEQFF | TGTGCCAGCAGCACACTAGCGGTCAGCTCCTACAATGAGCAGTTCTTC
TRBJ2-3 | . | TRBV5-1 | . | CASSLITVSTDTQYF | TGCGCCAGCAGCTTGATTACAGTTAGCACAGATACGCAGTATTTT
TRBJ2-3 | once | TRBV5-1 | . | CASSFLESTDTQYF | TGCGCCAGCAGCTTTTTAGAGAGCACAGATACGCAGTATTTT
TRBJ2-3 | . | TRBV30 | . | CAWSGARAGTDTQYF | TGTGCCTGGAGTGGCGCCAGGGCGGGCACAGATACGCAGTATTTT
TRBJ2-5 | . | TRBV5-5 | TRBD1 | CASSGTGGQETQYF | TGTGCCAGCAGCGGAACAGGGGGACAAGAGACCCAGTACTTC
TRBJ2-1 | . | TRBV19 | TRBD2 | CASSHEKRGGQFF | TGTGCCAGTAGTCACGAAAAGCGGGGGGGCCAGTTCTTC
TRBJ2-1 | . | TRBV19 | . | CASSTGQGLSSYNEQFF | TGTGCCAGTAGTACAGGACAGGGACTATCGTCCTACAATGAGCAGTTCTTC
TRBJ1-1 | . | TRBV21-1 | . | CASSKEPGETEAFF | TGTGCCAGCAGCAAAGAACCGGGGGAGACTGAAGCTTTCTTT
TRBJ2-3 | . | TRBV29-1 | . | CSVPIDTQYF | TGCAGCGTTCCCATTGATACGCAGTATTTT
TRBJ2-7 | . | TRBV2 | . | CASRTPDEQYF | TGTGCCAGCCGCACCCCGGACGAGCAGTACTTC
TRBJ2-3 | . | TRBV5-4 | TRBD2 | CASSLLAGGGDTQYF | TGTGCCAGCAGCTTGTTAGCGGGGGGAGGAGATACGCAGTATTTT
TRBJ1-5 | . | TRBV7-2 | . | CASSGQGNLNQPQHF | TGTGCCAGCAGCGGCCAGGGTAACCTCAATCAGCCCCAGCATTTT